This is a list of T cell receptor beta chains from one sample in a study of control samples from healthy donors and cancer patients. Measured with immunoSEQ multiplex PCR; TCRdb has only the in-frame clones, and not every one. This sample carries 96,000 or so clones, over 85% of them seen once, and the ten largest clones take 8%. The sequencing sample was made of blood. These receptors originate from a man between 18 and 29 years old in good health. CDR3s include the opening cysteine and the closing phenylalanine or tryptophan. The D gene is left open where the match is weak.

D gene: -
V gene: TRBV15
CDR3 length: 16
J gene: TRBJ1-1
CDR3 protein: CATSSTAGPRNTEAFF
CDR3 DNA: TGTGCCACCAGCAGTACGGCGGGGCCGCGCAACACTGAAGCTTTCTTT

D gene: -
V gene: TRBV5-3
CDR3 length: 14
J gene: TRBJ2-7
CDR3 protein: CARSDNTGSHEQYF
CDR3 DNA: TGTGCCAGAAGCGACAACACAGGGTCCCACGAGCAGTACTTC

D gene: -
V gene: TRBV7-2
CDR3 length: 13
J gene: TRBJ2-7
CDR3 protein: CASTVSGSYEQYF
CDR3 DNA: TGTGCCAGCACCGTGAGCGGTTCCTACGAGCAGTACTTC

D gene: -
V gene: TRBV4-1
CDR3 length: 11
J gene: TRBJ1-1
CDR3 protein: CASSQTSEAFF
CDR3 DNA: TGCGCCAGCAGCCAAACAAGTGAAGCTTTCTTT

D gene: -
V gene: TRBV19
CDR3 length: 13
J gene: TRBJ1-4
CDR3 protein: CASQRVPNEKLFF
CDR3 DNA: TGTGCCAGTCAGAGGGTGCCTAATGAAAAACTGTTTTTT

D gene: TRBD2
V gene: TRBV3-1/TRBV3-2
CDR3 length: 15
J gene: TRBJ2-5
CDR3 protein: CASSHPGTKQETQYF
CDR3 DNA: TGTGCCAGCAGCCACCCCGGGACTAAACAAGAGACCCAGTACTTC

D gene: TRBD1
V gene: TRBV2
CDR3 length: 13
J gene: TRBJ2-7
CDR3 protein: CAIKKGQRYEQYF
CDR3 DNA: TGTGCCATAAAGAAGGGACAGCGCTACGAGCAGTACTTC

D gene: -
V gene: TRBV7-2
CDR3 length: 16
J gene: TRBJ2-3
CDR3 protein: CASSPGPQRRTDTQYF
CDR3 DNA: TGTGCCAGCAGCCCGGGACCCCAGCGCCGCACAGATACGCAGTATTTT

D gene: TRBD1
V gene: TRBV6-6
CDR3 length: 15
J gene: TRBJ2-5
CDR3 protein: CASTMPTGVGETQYF
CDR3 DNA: TGTGCCAGCACCATGCCGACAGGGGTGGGAGAGACCCAGTACTTC

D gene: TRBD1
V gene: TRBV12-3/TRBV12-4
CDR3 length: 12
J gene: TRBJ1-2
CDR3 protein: CASSGTAYGYTF
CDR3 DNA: TGTGCCAGCAGCGGGACAGCTTATGGCTACACCTTC